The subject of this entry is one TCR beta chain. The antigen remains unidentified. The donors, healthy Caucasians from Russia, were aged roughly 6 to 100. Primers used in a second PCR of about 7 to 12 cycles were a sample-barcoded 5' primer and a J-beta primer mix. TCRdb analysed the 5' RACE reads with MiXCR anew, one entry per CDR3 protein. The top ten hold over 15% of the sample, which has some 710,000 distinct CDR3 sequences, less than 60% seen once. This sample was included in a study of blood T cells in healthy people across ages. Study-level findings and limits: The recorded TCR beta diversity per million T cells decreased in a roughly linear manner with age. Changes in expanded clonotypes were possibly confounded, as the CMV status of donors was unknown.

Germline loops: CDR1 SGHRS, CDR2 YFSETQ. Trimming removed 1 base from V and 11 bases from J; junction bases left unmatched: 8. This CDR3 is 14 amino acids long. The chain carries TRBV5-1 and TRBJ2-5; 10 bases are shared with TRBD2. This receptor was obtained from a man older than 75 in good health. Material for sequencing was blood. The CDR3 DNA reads TGCGCCAGCAGCTTGAGCGGGAGGGGGAATGAGCAGTACTTC. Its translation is CASSLSGRGNEQYF. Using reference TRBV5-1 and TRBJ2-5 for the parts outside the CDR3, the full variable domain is KAGVTQTPRYLIKTRGQQVTLSCSPISGHRSVSWYQQTPGQGLQFLFEYFSETQRNKGNFPGRFSGRQFSNSRSEMNVSTLELGDSALYLCASSLSGRGNEQYFGPGTRLLVL.